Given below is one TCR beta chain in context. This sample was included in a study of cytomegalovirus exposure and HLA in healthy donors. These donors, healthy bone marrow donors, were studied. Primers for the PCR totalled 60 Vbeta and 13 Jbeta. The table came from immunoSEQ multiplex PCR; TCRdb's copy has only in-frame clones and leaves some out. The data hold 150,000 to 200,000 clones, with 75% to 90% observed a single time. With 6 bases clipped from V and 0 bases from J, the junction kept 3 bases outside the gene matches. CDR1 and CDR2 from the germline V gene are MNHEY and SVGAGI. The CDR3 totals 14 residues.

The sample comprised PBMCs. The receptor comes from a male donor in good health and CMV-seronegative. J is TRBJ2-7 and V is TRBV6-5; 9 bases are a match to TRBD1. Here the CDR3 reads CASRRQGDSYEQYF. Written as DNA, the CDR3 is TGTGCCAGCAGGCGACAGGGGGACTCCTACGAGCAGTACTTC.